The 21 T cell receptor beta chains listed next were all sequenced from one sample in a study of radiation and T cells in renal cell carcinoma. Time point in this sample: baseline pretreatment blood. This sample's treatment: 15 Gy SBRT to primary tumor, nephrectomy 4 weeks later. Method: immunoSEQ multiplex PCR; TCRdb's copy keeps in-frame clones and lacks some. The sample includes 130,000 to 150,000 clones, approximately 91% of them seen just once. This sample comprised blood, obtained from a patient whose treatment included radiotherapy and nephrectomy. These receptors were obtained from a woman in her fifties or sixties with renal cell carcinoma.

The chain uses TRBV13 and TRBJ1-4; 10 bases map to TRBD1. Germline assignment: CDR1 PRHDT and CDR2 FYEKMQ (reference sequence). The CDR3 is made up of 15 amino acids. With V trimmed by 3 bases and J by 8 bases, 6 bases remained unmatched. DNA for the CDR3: TGTGCCAGCAGCTTCGGCGACAGGGGGCACGAAAAACTGTTTTTT. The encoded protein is CASSFGDRGHEKLFF. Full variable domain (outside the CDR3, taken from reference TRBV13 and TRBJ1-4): AAGVIQSPRHLIKEKRETATLKCYPIPRHDTVYWYQQGPGQDPQFLISFYEKMQSDKGSIPDRFSAQQFSDYHSELNMSSLELGDSALYFCASSFGDRGHEKLFFGSGTQLSVL.

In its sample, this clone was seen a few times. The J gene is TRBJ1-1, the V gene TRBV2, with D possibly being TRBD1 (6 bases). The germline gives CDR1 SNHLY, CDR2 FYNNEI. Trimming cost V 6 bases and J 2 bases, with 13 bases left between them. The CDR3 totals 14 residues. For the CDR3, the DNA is TGTGCCAGCAGCCCAGAACAGGGAAACACTGAAGCTTTCTTT. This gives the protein CASSPEQGNTEAFF.

The CDR3 protein is CASSLGAGGPESEQFF. CDR3 DNA: TGTGCCAGCAGCTTGGGAGCGGGGGGTCCCGAATCCGAGCAGTTCTTC. The chain carries TRBV5-4 and TRBJ2-1; 9 bases map to TRBD2. The length of the CDR3 is 16 residues. Germline loops: CDR1 SGHNT, CDR2 YYREEE (reference sequence). With V trimmed by 0 bases and J by 10 bases, 11 bases remained unmatched.

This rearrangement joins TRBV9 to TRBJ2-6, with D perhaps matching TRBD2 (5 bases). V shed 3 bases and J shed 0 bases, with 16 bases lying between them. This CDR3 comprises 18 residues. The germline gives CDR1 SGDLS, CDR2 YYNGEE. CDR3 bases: TGTGCCAGCAGCGCAGCGAGGGTTTCTGGCTCTGGGGCCAACGTCCTGACTTTC. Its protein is CASSAARVSGSGANVLTF.

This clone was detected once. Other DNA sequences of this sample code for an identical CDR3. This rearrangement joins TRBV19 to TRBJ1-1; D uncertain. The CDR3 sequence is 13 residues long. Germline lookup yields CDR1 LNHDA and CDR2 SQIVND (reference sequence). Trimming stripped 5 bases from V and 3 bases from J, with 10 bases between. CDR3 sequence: CASSSTLDTEAFF. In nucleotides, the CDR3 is TGTGCCAGTAGTTCTACCTTGGACACTGAAGCTTTCTTT.

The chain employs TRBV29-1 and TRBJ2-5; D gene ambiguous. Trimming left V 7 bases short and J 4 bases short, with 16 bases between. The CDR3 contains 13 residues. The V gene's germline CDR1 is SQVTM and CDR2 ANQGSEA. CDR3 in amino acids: CSAPQNLGETQYF. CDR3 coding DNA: TGCAGCGCACCACAGAACCTGGGAGAGACCCAGTACTTC.

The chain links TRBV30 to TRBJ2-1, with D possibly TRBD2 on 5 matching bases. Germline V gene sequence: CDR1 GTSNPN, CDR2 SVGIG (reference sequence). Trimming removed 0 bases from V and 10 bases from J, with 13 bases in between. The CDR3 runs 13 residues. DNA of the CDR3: TGTGCCTGGAGTGTACTCCGGGGTCGGGAGCAGTTCTTC. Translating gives CAWSVLRGREQFF. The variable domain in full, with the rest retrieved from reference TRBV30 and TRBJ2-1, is SQTIHQWPATLVQPVGSPLSLECTVEGTSNPNLYWYRQAAGRGLQLLFYSVGIGQISSEVPQNLSASRPQDRQFILSSKKLLLSDSGFYLCAWSVLRGREQFFGPGTRLTVL.

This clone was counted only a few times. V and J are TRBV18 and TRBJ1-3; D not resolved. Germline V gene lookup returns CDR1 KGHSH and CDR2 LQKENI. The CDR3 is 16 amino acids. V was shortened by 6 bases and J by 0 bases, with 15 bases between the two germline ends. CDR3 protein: CASSTGVTVSGNTIYF. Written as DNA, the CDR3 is TGTGCCAGCTCCACCGGTGTAACAGTCTCTGGAAACACCATATATTTT.

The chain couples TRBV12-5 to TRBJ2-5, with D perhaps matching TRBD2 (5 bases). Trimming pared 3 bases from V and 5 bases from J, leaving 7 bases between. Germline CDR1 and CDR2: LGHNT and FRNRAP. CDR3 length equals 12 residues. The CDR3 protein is CASGFGGETQYF. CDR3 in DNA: TGTGCTAGTGGTTTCGGAGGTGAGACCCAGTACTTC.

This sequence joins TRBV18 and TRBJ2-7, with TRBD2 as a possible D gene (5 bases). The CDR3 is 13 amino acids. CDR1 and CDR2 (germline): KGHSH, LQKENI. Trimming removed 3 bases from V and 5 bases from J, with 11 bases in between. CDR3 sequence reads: CASSPRNGDEQYF. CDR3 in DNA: TGTGCCAGCTCACCTAGAAACGGGGACGAGCAGTACTTC.

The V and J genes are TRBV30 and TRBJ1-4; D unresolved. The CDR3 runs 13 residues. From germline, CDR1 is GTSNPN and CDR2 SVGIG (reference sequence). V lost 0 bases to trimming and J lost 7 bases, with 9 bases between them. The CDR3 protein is CAWSVRHLEKLFF. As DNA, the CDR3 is TGTGCCTGGAGTGTAAGACACCTTGAAAAACTGTTTTTT.

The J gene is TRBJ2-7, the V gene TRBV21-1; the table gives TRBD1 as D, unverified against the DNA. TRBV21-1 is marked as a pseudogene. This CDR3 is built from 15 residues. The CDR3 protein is CASGRPGQGGYEQYF. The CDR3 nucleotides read TGTGCCAGCGGCAGACCGGGACAGGGGGGCTACGAGCAGTACTTC.

CDR3 in amino acids: CASSFSGTGGAVTEAFF. The CDR3 DNA sequence: TGTGCCAGCAGCTTTTCCGGGACAGGGGGCGCGGTTACTGAAGCTTTCTTT. The chain couples TRBV5-4 to TRBJ1-1; 12 bases fit TRBD1. CDR1 SGHNT and CDR2 YYREEE come from the germline V gene (reference sequence). J was trimmed by 5 bases and V by 2 bases; bases with no gene match: 10. CDR3 size: 17 residues.

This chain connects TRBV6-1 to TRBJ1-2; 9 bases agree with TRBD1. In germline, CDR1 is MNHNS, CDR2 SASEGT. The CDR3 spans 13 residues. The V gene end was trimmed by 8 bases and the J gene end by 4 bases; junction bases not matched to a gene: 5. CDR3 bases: TGTGCCAGCGGAGGGGGACAGGGCTATGGCTACACCTTC. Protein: CASGGGQGYGYTF.

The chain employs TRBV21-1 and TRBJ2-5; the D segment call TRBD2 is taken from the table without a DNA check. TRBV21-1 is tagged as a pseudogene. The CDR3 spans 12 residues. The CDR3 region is CASSTARETQYF. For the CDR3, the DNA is TGTGCCAGCAGCACAGCTCGGGAGACCCAGTACTTC.

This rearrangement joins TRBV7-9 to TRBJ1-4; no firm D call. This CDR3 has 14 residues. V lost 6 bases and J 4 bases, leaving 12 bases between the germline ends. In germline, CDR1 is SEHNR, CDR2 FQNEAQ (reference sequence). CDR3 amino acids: CASRLGPVNEKLFF. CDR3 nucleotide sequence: TGTGCCAGCAGACTCGGACCGGTTAATGAAAAACTGTTTTTT.

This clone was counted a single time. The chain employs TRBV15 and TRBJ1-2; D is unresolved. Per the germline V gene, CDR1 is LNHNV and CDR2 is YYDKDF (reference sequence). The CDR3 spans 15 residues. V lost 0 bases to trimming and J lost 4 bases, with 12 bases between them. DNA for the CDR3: TGTGCCACCAGCAGAGATAACCAGGCCTCCTATGGCTACACCTTC. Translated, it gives CATSRDNQASYGYTF.

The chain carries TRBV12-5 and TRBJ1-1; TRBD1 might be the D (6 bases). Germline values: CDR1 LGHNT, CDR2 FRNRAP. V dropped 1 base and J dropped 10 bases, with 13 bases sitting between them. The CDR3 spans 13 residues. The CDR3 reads CASGLAGGGPAFF. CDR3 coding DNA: TGTGCTAGTGGTTTGGCGGGAGGGGGACCAGCTTTCTTT.

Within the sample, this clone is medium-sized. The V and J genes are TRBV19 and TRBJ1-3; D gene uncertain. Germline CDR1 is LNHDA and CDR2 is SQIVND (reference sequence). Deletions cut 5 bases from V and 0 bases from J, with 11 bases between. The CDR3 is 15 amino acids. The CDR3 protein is CASSPVYSSGNTIYF. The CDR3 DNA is TGTGCCAGTAGTCCCGTTTACAGCTCTGGAAACACCATATATTTT.

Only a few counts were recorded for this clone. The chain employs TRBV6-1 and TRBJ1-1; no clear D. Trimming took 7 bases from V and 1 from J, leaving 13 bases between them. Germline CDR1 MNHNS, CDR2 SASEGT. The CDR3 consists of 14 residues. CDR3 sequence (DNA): TGTGCCAGCAATTCTCCTGAGGGGAACACTGAAGCTTTCTTT. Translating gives CASNSPEGNTEAFF.

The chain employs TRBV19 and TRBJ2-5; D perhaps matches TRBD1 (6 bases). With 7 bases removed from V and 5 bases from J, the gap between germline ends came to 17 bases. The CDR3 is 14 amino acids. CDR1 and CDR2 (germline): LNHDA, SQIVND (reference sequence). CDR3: CASNFRGEGETQYF. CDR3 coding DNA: TGTGCCAGTAATTTCAGGGGAGAGGGGGAGACCCAGTACTTC.